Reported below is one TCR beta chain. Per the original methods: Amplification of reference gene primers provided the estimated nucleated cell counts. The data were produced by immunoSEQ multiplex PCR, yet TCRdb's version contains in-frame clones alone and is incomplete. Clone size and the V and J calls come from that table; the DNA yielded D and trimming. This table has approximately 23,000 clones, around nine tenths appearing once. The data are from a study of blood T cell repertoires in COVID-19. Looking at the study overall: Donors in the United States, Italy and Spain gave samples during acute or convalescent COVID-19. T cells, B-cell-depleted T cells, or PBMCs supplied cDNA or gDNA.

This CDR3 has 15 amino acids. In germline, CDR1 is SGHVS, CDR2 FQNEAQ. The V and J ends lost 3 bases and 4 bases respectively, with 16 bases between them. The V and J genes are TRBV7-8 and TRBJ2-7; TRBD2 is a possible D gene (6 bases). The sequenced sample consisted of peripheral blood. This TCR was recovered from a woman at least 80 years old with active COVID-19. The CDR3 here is CASSFGGAFAYEQYF. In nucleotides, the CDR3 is TGTGCCAGCAGCTTTGGCGGGGCCTTCGCTTACGAGCAGTACTTC.